These 28 T cell receptor beta chains were sequenced from one sample in a study of T-cell reconstitution after alpha-beta-depleted transplantation in children. During its preparation, the TCRbeta library received unique molecular identifiers. Via MiXCR, TCRdb re-called the PCR reads, giving one row per CDR3 protein. This sample yields approximately 490,000 distinct CDR3 sequences, of which approximately 10% are seen a single time; roughly 2.1% belongs to the top ten. The sample consisted of PBMCs, taken before TCRalphabeta/CD19-depleted stem cell transplant. The receptors here all came from a child aged 2 to 15 with inherited bone marrow failure, due to receive a stem cell transplant.

In this sample, this clonotype turned up many times. The chain recombines TRBV4-3 with TRBJ2-6; D not resolved. V dropped 0 bases and J dropped 4 bases, with 10 bases sitting between them. The CDR3 consists of 16 residues. Germline V gene lookup returns CDR1 LGHNA and CDR2 YSLEER. The CDR3 loop is CASSQDTGSGANVLTF. The CDR3 DNA follows: TGCGCCAGCAGCCAAGATACGGGCTCCGGGGCCAACGTCCTGACTTTC.

CDR3 protein: CASSPGRNPYSGNTIYF. In nucleotides, the CDR3 is TGTGCCAGCAGCCCAGGGAGAAATCCCTACTCTGGAAACACCATATATTTT. The chain joins TRBV7-2 to TRBJ1-3, with a tentative D call TRBD1 (5 bases). The ends were cut back, 5 bases at V and 0 bases at J, with 17 bases in the middle. The CDR3 consists of 17 residues. The germline V gene has CDR1 SGHTA and CDR2 FQGNSA.

This clonotype was counted at least ten times. This chain links TRBV20-1 with TRBJ2-2; 7 positions match TRBD2. Germline V gives CDR1 DFQATT, CDR2 SNEGSKA (reference sequence). The ends lost 3 bases at V and 2 bases at J; junction bases unmatched: 9. There are 16 residues in the CDR3. The CDR3 loop reads CSASLAGEVNTGELFF. Here the CDR3 DNA reads TGCAGTGCTAGTTTGGCGGGGGAGGTCAACACCGGGGAGCTGTTTTTT.

The sample holds many counts of this clonotype. The rearrangement joins TRBV5-1 to TRBJ2-3; the D is unclear. V lost 2 bases and J lost 1, with 8 bases in between. The CDR3 totals 14 residues. From germline, CDR1 is SGHRS and CDR2 YFSETQ. The chain's CDR3 is CASSFQVGTDTQYF. The CDR3 DNA sequence: TGCGCCAGCAGCTTTCAAGTAGGCACAGATACGCAGTATTTT.

The chain links TRBV5-1 to TRBJ2-3, with D uncertain. Trimming removed 0 bases at V and 2 bases at J, with 10 bases between. CDR1 is SGHRS, CDR2 YFSETQ, per germline. This CDR3 region has 15 residues. The CDR3, as DNA: TGCGCCAGCAGCTTGGAAGGACCAATCACAGATACGCAGTATTTT. This encodes CASSLEGPITDTQYF.

This clonotype was found a few times. This chain joins TRBV4-2 and TRBJ1-4, with D unresolved. V lost 0 bases and J lost 8, with 16 bases in between. Germline values: CDR1 LGHNA, CDR2 YNFKEQ. The CDR3 loop spans 16 amino acids. This CDR3 is CASSQDFVGGGEKLFF. The CDR3 DNA is TGTGCCAGCAGCCAAGATTTCGTCGGCGGAGGCGAAAAACTGTTTTTT.

In its sample, this clonotype was seen many times. CDR3 DNA: TGCAGTGCTTCCAGGGGGGCACAAGGAAACACCATATATTTT. Protein sequence: CSASRGAQGNTIYF. The V gene is TRBV20-1, the J gene TRBJ1-3, with 7 positions matching TRBD1. In germline, CDR1 is DFQATT, CDR2 SNEGSKA (reference sequence). V was pared by 5 bases and J by 4 bases, with 8 bases of the junction left unmatched. The CDR3 is 14 residues long.

This clonotype was recorded at least ten times. The CDR3 spells CATSSGWGGELFF. The DNA for the CDR3 is TGTGCCACCAGCAGTGGCTGGGGCGGGGAGCTGTTTTTT. The genes are TRBV15 and TRBJ2-2; D not certain. Germline values: CDR1 LNHNV, CDR2 YYDKDF (reference sequence). V lost 3 bases and J lost 7, with 9 bases in between. There are 13 residues in the CDR3.

The rearrangement links TRBV7-2 to TRBJ2-7; D is ambiguous. The CDR3 totals 13 residues. V lost 4 bases, J lost 4 bases, and 11 bases lay in between. The germline V gene has CDR1 SGHTA and CDR2 FQGNSA. The CDR3 loop is CASSWALIYEQYF. CDR3 DNA sequence: TGTGCCAGCAGCTGGGCGTTGATTTACGAGCAGTACTTC.

In this sample, this clonotype turned up many times. The chain is built from TRBV28 and TRBJ2-7; TRBD2 matches 13 bases. Germline assignment: CDR1 MDHEN and CDR2 SYDVKM. This CDR3 contains 14 residues. Trimming removed 6 bases from V and 2 bases from J; junction bases left unmatched: 1. The CDR3: CASRGLAGPYEQYF. The CDR3 bases are TGTGCCAGCAGGGGACTAGCGGGACCCTACGAGCAGTACTTC.

This clonotype was found many times. The CDR3 nucleotides read TGTGCCAGCAGTTCCGGGACAGGAAATCAGCCCCAGCATTTT. It encodes CASSSGTGNQPQHF. J is TRBJ1-5 and V is TRBV28, with 8 nucleotides matching TRBD1. Germline V gene sequence: CDR1 MDHEN, CDR2 SYDVKM. The CDR3 contains 14 residues. The trim removed 4 bases at V and 4 bases at J, leaving 3 bases unmatched. Full variable domain (missing parts from reference TRBV28 and TRBJ1-5): DVKVTQSSRYLVKRTGEKVFLECVQDMDHENMFWYRQDPGLGLRLIYFSYDVKMKEKGDIPEGYSVSREKKERFSLILESASTNQTSMYLCASSSGTGNQPQHFGDGTRLSIL.

The sample holds many counts of this clonotype. The rearrangement uses TRBV5-5 and TRBJ1-5; D remains ambiguous. This CDR3 is built from 13 residues. In germline, CDR1 is SGHKS, CDR2 YYEKEE (reference sequence). The V and J ends lost 5 bases and 5 bases respectively, with 11 bases between them. This CDR3 is CASSYIQDQPQHF. CDR3 in DNA: TGTGCCAGCAGTTACATCCAGGATCAGCCCCAGCATTTT.

This clonotype was picked up many times. V is TRBV7-8 and J is TRBJ1-5; 7 nucleotides agree with TRBD1. From germline, CDR1 is SGHVS and CDR2 FQNEAQ. V was clipped by 5 bases and J by 0 bases; unmatched bases: 13. The CDR3 extends over 18 amino acids. The CDR3 nucleotides are TGTGCCAGCAGCGGACAGGCGTCGCTGAAGAATAGCAATCAGCCCCAGCATTTT. Its translation: CASSGQASLKNSNQPQHF.

The genes are TRBV4-3 and TRBJ1-2; D uncertain. This CDR3 contains 14 residues. Trimming took off 1 base at V and 4 bases at J, with 10 bases between the two ends. Germline V gene lookup returns CDR1 LGHNA and CDR2 YSLEER. CDR3 protein: CASSQASLGYGYTF. The DNA of the CDR3 is TGCGCCAGCAGCCAAGCTTCCCTGGGCTATGGCTACACCTTC.

This clonotype was counted only a few times. The chain uses TRBV10-3 and TRBJ1-2; no clear D. Germline V lookup: CDR1 ENHRY, CDR2 SYGVKD. Trimming pared 7 bases from V and 4 bases from J, leaving 13 bases between. There are 13 residues in the CDR3. This CDR3 reads CAIMGSLSYGYTF. In nucleotides, the CDR3 is TGTGCCATCATGGGGAGTCTGAGCTATGGCTACACCTTC.

Comment on this clonotype: A clone one base away is much larger, so this may be a read error. The chain's CDR3 is CAILSGPMNTEAFF. The CDR3 DNA is TGTGCCATATTATCGGGTCCAATGAACACTGAAGCTTTCTTT. The chain couples TRBV11-2 to TRBJ1-1; D unclear. The V end was cut by 10 bases, the J end by 0 bases, with 15 bases between. CDR1 SGHAT and CDR2 FQNNGV come from the germline V gene. There are 14 residues in the CDR3.

This clonotype turned up a few times. V usage is TRBV30 and J usage is TRBJ2-7; 12 nucleotides line up with TRBD2. This CDR3 is built from 16 residues. Trimming removed 3 bases from V and 5 bases from J; junction bases left unmatched: 11. Germline assignment: CDR1 GTSNPN and CDR2 SVGIG (reference sequence). This CDR3 reads CAWSATGTSGRHEQYF. CDR3 DNA: TGTGCCTGGAGCGCGACCGGGACTAGCGGGCGACACGAGCAGTACTTC.

The chain recombines TRBV7-2 with TRBJ1-4, with 8 bases that match TRBD1. Looked up from germline, CDR1 is SGHTA and CDR2 is FQGNSA. V gave up 2 bases and J gave up 5 bases; unmatched junction bases: 4. This CDR3 has 15 amino acids. As DNA, the CDR3 is TGTGCCAGCAGCTTATACAGGGGGGGGAATGAAAAACTGTTTTTT. Residues: CASSLYRGGNEKLFF.

This clonotype was seen many times. The V and J genes are TRBV5-1 and TRBJ2-7; weak D call: TRBD1 (5 bases). V was trimmed by 0 bases and J by 4 bases, leaving 8 bases between them. The germline V gene encodes CDR1 SGHRS and CDR2 YFSETQ. This CDR3 is built from 13 residues. The CDR3 DNA is TGCGCCAGCAGCTTGGTAGGGGTATACGAGCAGTACTTC. This gives the protein CASSLVGVYEQYF.

The chain employs TRBV20-1 and TRBJ2-1, with TRBD1 matching over 8 bases. CDR1 is DFQATT, CDR2 SNEGSKA, per germline (reference sequence). This CDR3 contains 16 residues. J was trimmed by 1 base and V by 3 bases; bases with no gene match: 8. The CDR3 DNA is TGCAGTGCTAGTGTGGCAGGGGGCTTGTCCTACAATGAGCAGTTCTTC. Amino acids: CSASVAGGLSYNEQFF.

This clonotype occurred many times. This chain uses TRBV7-9 with TRBJ2-1; the D gene could be TRBD1 or TRBD2 (7 bases each). Germline loops: CDR1 SEHNR, CDR2 FQNEAQ (reference sequence). This CDR3 has 17 amino acids. The V and J ends lost 3 bases and 5 bases respectively, with 20 bases between them. As DNA, the CDR3 is TGTGCCAGCAGCTTGCAGAAGGGGGCGGGAGCCCACAATGAGCAGTTCTTC. Its translation: CASSLQKGAGAHNEQFF. Supplemented by reference TRBV7-9 and TRBJ2-1, the full variable domain reads DTGVSQNPRHKITKRGQNVTFRCDPISEHNRLYWYRQTLGQGPEFLTYFQNEAQLEKSRLLSDRFSAERPKGSFSTLEIQRTEQGDSAMYLCASSLQKGAGAHNEQFFGPGTRLTVL.

Ten or more counts support this clonotype. The J gene is TRBJ2-1, the V gene TRBV24-1; maybe TRBD2 (6 bases). Germline-derived CDR1 and CDR2 are KGHDR and SFDVKD. The V end lost 1 base, the J end lost 3 bases, and 9 bases lay between the germline ends. CDR3 length: 15 amino acids. The CDR3 here is CATSDFVGGYNEQFF. The CDR3 region has the DNA TGTGCCACCAGTGATTTCGTCGGGGGCTACAATGAGCAGTTCTTC.

A word on this clonotype: A much larger clone is a single base away; this may be a read error. The CDR3 ends on some other residue instead of the conserved phenylalanine or tryptophan, so this is likely a read error. The genes are TRBV7-9 and TRBJ2-1; perhaps TRBD2 as D (5 bases). The CDR3 length is 17 residues. V was shortened by 5 bases and J by 0 bases, with 17 bases between the two germline ends. The germline gives CDR1 SEHNR, CDR2 FQNEAQ (reference sequence). DNA for the CDR3: TGTGCCAGCAGCCCCCGGCGCCAGCGGAGCTCCTACAATGAGCAGTTCCTC. Its protein is CASSPRRQRSSYNEQFL.

This clonotype was recorded at least ten times. The chain carries TRBV29-1 and TRBJ2-2; no firm D call. This CDR3 is 14 amino acids long. The V gene's germline CDR1 is SQVTM and CDR2 ANQGSEA. Trimming cost V 0 bases and J 2 bases, with 7 bases left between them. As DNA, the CDR3 is TGCAGCGTTGAAGATCAGGCCAACACCGGGGAGCTGTTTTTT. Translation gives CSVEDQANTGELFF.

This chain joins TRBV6-5 and TRBJ2-5; a possible D gene is TRBD2 (5 bases). The CDR3 runs to 15 residues. CDR1 is MNHEY, CDR2 SVGAGI, per germline. Trimming took off 0 bases at V and 2 bases at J, with 10 bases between the two ends. The CDR3 here is CASSYSTMEQETQYF. CDR3 bases: TGTGCCAGCAGTTACTCGACTATGGAACAAGAGACCCAGTACTTC.

DNA of the CDR3: TGCAGTGCCGCAGCGGCCCGGGTAGGCGAAGCTTTCTTT. It specifies CSAAAARVGEAFF. The chain links TRBV20-1 to TRBJ1-1; D call uncertain. Germline loops: CDR1 DFQATT, CDR2 SNEGSKA (reference sequence). V was pared by 6 bases and J by 8 bases, with 19 bases between. CDR3 size: 13 residues.

This clonotype was recorded at least ten times. The genes are TRBV27 and TRBJ2-3; D may be TRBD2 (5 bases). V was cut by 4 bases and J by 5 bases, with 19 bases left in between. CDR1 and CDR2 (germline): MNHEY, SMNVEV (reference sequence). This CDR3 region has 16 residues. The CDR3 sequence: CASSSLVSVVIDTQYF. Written as DNA, the CDR3 is TGTGCCAGCAGTTCCCTGGTTAGCGTGGTGATAGATACGCAGTATTTT.

This clonotype was detected ten times or more. The V call is TRBV5-1, the J call TRBJ2-7; a weak D match, TRBD2 (6 bases). The CDR3 has 14 amino acids. Looked up from germline, CDR1 is SGHRS and CDR2 is YFSETQ. Trimming took 4 bases from V and 3 from J, leaving 14 bases between them. DNA of the CDR3: TGCGCCAGCAGCCCCTCACTAGCAGGCTACGAGCAGTACTTC. Translation gives CASSPSLAGYEQYF.